Described below is a single T cell receptor (beta chain) sequence and its context. Clones were sequenced by immunoSEQ multiplex PCR, and TCRdb holds only the in-frame ones, with some missing. Among 95,000 to 120,000 clones listed, about 88% were seen once. V was clipped by 0 bases and J by 6 bases, with 10 bases between them. The CDR3 loop spans 14 amino acids. In germline, CDR1 is LGHDT, CDR2 YNNKEL (reference sequence). The data stem from a study of blood T cell repertoires in COVID-19. The wider study: Sources were T cells, B-cell-depleted T cells, or PBMCs; the material itself was cDNA or gDNA.

This clonotype was sampled from a woman in her seventies who had recovered from COVID-19. The chain is built from TRBV3-1 (or the pseudogene TRBV3-2) and TRBJ2-3; no clear D gene. The sequenced material came from peripheral blood. The CDR3 region is CASSQEVAVDTQYF. Here the CDR3 DNA reads TGTGCCAGCAGCCAAGAGGTAGCTGTGGATACGCAGTATTTT.